This section outlines one T cell receptor beta chain sequence together with its context. In the original workflow: From reference gene primer amplification, estimates of nucleated cell counts were derived. Some clones are missing from TCRdb's copy, which holds only in-frame ones; the method was immunoSEQ multiplex PCR. The D gene and trimming were derived from the DNA, and the V and J assignments and clone size from that table. The repertoire holds approximately 16,000 clones, with around 83% as singletons. This record belongs to a study of blood T cell repertoires in COVID-19. Trimming took off 5 bases at V and 1 base at J, with 9 bases between the two ends. From germline, CDR1 is SGHNT and CDR2 YYREEE (reference sequence). This CDR3 is built from 13 residues.

The sequence derives from a man aged 55-75 years with acute or convalescent COVID-19. The V gene is TRBV5-4, the J gene TRBJ2-5; maybe TRBD1 (6 bases). Specimen: peripheral blood. In DNA, the CDR3 is TGTGCCAGCAGTCGGACAGCCCAAGAGACCCAGTACTTC. The encoded protein is CASSRTAQETQYF.